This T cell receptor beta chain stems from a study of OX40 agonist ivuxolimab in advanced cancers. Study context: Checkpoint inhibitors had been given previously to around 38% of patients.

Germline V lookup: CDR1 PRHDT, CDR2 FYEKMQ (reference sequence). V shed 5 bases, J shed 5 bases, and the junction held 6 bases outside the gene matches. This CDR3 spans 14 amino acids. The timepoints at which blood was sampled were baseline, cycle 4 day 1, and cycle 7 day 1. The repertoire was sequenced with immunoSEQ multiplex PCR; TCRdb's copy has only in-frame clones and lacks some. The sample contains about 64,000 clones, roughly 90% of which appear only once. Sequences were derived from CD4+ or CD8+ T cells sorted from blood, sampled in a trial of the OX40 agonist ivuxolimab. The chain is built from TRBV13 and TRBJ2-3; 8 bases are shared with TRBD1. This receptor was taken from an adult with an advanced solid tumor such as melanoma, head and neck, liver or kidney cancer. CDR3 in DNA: TGTGCCAGCAGCCCGCAGGGGGCTGGAGATACGCAGTATTTT. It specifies CASSPQGAGDTQYF.